The clone carrying this TCR beta chain was detected ten times or more. These data come from a study of regulatory T cells in long-lasting Graves disease. Combining iRepertoire HTBI primers with Arm-PCR of CDR3 regions, the authors built TCR beta libraries. TCRdb independently ran MiXCR on the multiplex PCR reads; one entry per CDR3 protein. Of 360,000 or so distinct CDR3 sequences listed, approximately 12% are singletons. The CDR3 length is 15 residues. Germline assignment: CDR1 SGHRS and CDR2 YFSETQ. V lost 4 bases and J 6 bases, leaving 19 bases between the germline ends. The sample's time point: newly diagnosed GD, antithyroid drugs for less than 3 months. PBMC RNA was the source of the TCR library. American Thyroid Association guidelines defined how Graves' disease was diagnosed. These data were likewise used in another study, on T cells in Graves' hyperthyroidism and ophthalmopathy.

This sequence joins TRBV5-1 and TRBJ1-2; D might be TRBD1 (5 bases). Sequencing used peripheral blood mononuclear cells (PBMCs), obtained at new diagnosis, from a patient treated with antithyroid drugs. This clonotype was obtained from a woman in her late teens or twenties with Graves disease. The CDR3 sequence: CASSPYRRSWNGYTF. In nucleotides, the CDR3 is TGCGCCAGCAGCCCTTACAGGAGATCCTGGAATGGCTACACCTTC.